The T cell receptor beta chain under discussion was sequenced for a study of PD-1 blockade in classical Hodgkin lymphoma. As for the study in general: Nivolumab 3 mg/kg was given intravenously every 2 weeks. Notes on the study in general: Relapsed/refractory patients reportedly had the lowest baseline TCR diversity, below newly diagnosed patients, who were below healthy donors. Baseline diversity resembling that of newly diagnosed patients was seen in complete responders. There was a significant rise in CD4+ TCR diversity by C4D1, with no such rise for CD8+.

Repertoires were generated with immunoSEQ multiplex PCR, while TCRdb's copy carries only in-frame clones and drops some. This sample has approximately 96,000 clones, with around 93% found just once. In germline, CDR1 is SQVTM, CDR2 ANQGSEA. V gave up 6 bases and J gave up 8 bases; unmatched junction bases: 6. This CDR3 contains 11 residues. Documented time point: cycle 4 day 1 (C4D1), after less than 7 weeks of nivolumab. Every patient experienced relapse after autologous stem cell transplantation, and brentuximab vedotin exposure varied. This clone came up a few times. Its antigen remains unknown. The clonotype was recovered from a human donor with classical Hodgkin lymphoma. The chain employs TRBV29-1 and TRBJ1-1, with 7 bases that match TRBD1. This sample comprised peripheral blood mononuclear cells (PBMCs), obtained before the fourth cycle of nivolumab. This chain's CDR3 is CSVATGTEAFF. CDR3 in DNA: TGCAGCGTCGCGACAGGGACGGAAGCTTTCTTT.